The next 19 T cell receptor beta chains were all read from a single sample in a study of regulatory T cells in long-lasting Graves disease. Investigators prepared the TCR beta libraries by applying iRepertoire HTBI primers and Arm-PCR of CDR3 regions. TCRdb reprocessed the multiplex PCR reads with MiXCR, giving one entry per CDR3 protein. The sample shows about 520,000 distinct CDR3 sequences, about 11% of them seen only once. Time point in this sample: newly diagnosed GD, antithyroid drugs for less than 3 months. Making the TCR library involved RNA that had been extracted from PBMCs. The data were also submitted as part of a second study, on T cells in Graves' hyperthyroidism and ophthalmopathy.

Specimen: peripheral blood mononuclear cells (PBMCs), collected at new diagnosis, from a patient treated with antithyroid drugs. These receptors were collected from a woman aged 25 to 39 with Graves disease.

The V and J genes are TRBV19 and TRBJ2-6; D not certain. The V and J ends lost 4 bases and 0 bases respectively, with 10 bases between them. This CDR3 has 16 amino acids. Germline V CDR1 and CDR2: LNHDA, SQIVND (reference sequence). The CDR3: CASSTLTNSGANVLTF. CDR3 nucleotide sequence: TGTGCCAGTAGTACCCTCACAAACTCTGGGGCCAACGTCCTGACTTTC.

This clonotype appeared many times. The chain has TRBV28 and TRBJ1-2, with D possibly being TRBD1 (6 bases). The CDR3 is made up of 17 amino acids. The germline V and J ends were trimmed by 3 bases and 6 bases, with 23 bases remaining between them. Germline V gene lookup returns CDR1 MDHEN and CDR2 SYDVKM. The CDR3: CASSFPTLYGQSNGYTF. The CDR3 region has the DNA TGTGCCAGCAGTTTCCCCACACTTTATGGACAGTCTAATGGCTACACCTTC.

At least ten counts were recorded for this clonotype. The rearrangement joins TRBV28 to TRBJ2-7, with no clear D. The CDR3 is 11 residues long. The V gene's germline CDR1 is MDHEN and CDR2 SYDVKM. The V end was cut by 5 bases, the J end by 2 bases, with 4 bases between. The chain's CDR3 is CASSPAYEQYF. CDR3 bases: TGTGCCAGCAGTCCCGCCTACGAGCAGTACTTC.

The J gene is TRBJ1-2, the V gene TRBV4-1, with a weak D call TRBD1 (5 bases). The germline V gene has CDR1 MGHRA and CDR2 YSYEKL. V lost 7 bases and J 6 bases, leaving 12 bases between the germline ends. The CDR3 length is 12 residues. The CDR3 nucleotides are TGCGCCAGCAAGGGTCCGGGGGATGGCTACACCTTC. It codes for CASKGPGDGYTF.

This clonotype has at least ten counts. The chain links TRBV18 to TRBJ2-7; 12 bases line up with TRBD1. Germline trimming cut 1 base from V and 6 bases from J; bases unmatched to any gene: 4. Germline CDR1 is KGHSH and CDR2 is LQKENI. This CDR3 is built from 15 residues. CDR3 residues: CASSPLGQGAAEQYF. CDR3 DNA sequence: TGTGCCAGCTCACCACTGGGACAGGGGGCGGCCGAGCAGTACTTC. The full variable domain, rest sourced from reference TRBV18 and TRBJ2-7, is NAGVMQNPRHLVRRRGQEARLRCSPMKGHSHVYWYRQLPEEGLKFMVYLQKENIIDESGMPKERFSAEFPKEGPSILRIQQVVRGDSAAYFCASSPLGQGAAEQYFGPGTRLTVT.

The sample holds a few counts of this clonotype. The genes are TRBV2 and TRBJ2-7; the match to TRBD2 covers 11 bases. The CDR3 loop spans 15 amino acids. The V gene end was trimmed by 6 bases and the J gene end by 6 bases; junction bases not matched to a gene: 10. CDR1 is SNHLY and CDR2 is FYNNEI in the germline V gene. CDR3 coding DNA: TGTGCCAGCAGCCCCGGGACTAGCGGCAGTTTCGAGCAGTACTTC. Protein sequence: CASSPGTSGSFEQYF.

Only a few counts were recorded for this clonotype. Here the CDR3 reads CASSDHGSIHGYTF. CDR3 nucleotide sequence: TGTGCCAGCAGTGATCACGGGTCGATACATGGCTACACCTTC. The genes are TRBV25-1 and TRBJ1-2; D call uncertain. This CDR3 comprises 14 residues. V lost 3 bases and J 6 bases, leaving 14 bases between the germline ends. Germline V gene lookup returns CDR1 MGHDK and CDR2 SYGVNS.

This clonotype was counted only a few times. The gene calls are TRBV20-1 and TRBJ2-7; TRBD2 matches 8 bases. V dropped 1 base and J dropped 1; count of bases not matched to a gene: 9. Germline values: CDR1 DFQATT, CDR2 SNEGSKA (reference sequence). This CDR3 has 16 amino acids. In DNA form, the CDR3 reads TGCAGTGCTAGAGTGCGAACTAGCGGAACTTCCTACGAGCAGTACTTC. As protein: CSARVRTSGTSYEQYF.

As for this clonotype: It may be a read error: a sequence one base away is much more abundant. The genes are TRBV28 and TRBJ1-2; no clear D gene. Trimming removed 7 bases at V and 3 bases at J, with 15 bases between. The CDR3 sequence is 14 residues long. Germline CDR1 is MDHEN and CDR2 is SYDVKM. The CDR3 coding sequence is TGTGCCAGCACTCTAACCGGCTGCTACTATGGCTACACCTTC. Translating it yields CASTLTGCYYGYTF.

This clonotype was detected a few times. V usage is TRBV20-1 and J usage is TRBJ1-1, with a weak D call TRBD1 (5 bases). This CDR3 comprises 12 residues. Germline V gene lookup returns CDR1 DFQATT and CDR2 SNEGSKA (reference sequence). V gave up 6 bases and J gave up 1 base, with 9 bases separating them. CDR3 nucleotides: TGCAGTGCCCTCAGGGAGAACACTGAAGCTTTCTTT. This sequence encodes CSALRENTEAFF.

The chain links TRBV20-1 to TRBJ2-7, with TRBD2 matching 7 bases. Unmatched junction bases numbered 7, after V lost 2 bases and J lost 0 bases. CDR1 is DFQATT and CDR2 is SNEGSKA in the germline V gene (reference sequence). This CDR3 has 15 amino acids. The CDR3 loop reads CSARRLGGSSYEQYF. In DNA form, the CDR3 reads TGCAGTGCTAGACGTTTGGGCGGGAGCTCCTACGAGCAGTACTTC.

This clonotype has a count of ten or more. The CDR3, as DNA: TGTGCCAGCAGCTTCGAGACAGGGGACGAGCAGTACTTC. This gives the protein CASSFETGDEQYF. The chain couples TRBV11-2 to TRBJ2-7; 8 bases are a match to TRBD1. V trimming: 3 bases; J trimming: 5 bases; junction bases outside the gene matches: 3. Germline-derived CDR1 and CDR2 are SGHAT and FQNNGV. The CDR3 sequence is 13 residues long.

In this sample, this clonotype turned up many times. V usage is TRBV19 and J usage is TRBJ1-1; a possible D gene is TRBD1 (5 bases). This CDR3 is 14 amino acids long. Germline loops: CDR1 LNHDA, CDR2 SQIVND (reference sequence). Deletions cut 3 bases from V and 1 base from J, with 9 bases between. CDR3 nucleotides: TGTGCCAGTAGTATGGGACGGACGAACACTGAAGCTTTCTTT. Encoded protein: CASSMGRTNTEAFF.

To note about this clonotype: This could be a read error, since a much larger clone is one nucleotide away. Written as DNA, the CDR3 is TGTGCCAGCAGAGGGACAGCCTTAGGCCCTGAAGCTTTCTTT. This codes for CASRGTALGPEAFF. The rearrangement links TRBV2 to TRBJ1-1; 7 nucleotides line up with TRBD1. This CDR3 is built from 14 residues. V lost 6 bases, J lost 6 bases, and 10 bases stayed unmatched. CDR1 is SNHLY, CDR2 FYNNEI, per germline. The full variable domain, completed using reference TRBV2 and TRBJ1-1, is EPEVTQTPSHQVTQMGQEVILRCVPISNHLYFYWYRQILGQKVEFLVSFYNNEISEKSEIFDDQFSVERPDGSNFTLKIRSTKLEDSAMYFCASRGTALGPEAFFGQGTRLTVV.

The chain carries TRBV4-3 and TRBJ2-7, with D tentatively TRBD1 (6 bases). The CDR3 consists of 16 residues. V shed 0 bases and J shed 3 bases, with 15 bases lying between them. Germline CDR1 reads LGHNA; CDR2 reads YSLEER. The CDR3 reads CASSQDEGGRSYEQYF. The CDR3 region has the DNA TGCGCCAGCAGCCAAGATGAAGGGGGAAGAAGCTACGAGCAGTACTTC.

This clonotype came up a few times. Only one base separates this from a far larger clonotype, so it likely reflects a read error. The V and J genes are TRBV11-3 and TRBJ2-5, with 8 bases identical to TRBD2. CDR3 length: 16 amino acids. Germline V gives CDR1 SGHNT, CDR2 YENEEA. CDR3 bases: TGTGCCAGCAGTCGGGGGACTAGAGCCGTTGGAGAGGCCCAGTACTTC. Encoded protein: CASSRGTRAVGEAQYF. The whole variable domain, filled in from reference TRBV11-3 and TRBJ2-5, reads EAGVVQSPRYKIIEKKQPVAFWCNPISGHNTLYWYLQNLGQGPELLIRYENEEAVDDSQLPKDRFSAERLKGVDSTLKIQPAELGDSAVYLCASSRGTRAVGEAQYFGPGTRLLVL.

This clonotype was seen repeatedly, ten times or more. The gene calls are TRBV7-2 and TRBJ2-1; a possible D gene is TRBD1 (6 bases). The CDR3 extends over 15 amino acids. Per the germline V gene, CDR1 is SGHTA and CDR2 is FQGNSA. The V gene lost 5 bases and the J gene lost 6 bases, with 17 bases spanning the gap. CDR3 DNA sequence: TGTGCCAGCAGCCTACGACAGGTTGTGGGCAATGAGCAGTTCTTC. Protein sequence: CASSLRQVVGNEQFF. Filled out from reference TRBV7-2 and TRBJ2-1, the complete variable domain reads GAGVSQSPSNKVTEKGKDVELRCDPISGHTALYWYRQSLGQGLEFLIYFQGNSAPDKSGLPSDRFSAERTGGSVSTLTIQRTQQEDSAVYLCASSLRQVVGNEQFFGPGTRLTVL.

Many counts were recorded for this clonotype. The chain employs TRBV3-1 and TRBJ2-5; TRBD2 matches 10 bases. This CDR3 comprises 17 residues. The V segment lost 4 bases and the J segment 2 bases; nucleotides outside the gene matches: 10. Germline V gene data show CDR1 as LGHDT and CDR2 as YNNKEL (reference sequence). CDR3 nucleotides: TGTGCCAGCAGCCTAGACCCTAGCGGGAGCCCTCAAGAGACCCAGTACTTC. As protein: CASSLDPSGSPQETQYF.

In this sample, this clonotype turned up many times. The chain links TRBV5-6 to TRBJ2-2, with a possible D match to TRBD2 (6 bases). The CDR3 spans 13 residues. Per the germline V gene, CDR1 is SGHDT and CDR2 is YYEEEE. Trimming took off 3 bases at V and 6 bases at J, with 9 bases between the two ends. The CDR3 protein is CASSYRLAGELFF. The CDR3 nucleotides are TGTGCCAGCAGCTACCGACTAGCCGGGGAGCTGTTTTTT.